What follows are 23 T cell receptor beta chains derived from one specimen sequenced in a study of blood T cell repertoires in COVID-19. Generated by immunoSEQ multiplex PCR, the TCRdb table keeps only in-frame clones and is missing some. The sample contains about 280,000 clones, approximately 85% of which appear only once. Sequences were obtained from peripheral blood. The receptors were sampled from a man aged 50 or older with active or convalescent COVID-19.

The rearrangement links TRBV10-1 to TRBJ1-2, with D uncertain. Germline CDR1 WNHNN, CDR2 SYGVQD (reference sequence). Trimming left V 3 bases short and J 3 bases short, with 8 bases between. This CDR3 contains 13 residues. The CDR3 coding sequence is TGCGCCAGCAGTGACAGGAGGGACTATGGCTACACCTTC. As protein: CASSDRRDYGYTF.

The sample holds a few counts of this clone. The V call is TRBV7-3, the J call TRBJ2-1; 10 bases fit TRBD2. The V gene's germline CDR1 is SGHTA and CDR2 FQGTGA. V lost 3 bases, J lost 6 bases, and 14 bases stayed unmatched. The CDR3 has 18 amino acids. CDR3 region: CASSLEGAGGSSTNEQFF. For the CDR3, the DNA is TGTGCCAGCAGCTTGGAAGGAGCGGGAGGGTCGAGTACCAATGAGCAGTTCTTC.

This chain uses TRBV3-1 (or the pseudogene TRBV3-2) with TRBJ2-3, with 7 positions matching TRBD1. The CDR3 is 13 amino acids. Germline CDR1 reads LGHDT; CDR2 reads YNNKEL (reference sequence). The J segment lost 13 bases and the V segment lost 4 bases, leaving 11 bases of the junction unmatched. The CDR3 DNA follows: TGTGCCAGCAGCCCAGCCAGACAGGGTCCAAAGTATTTT. Its protein is CASSPARQGPKYF.

In its sample, this clone was seen once. The chain employs TRBV11-2 and TRBJ2-3, with D hard to call. The CDR3 covers 17 residues. Germline values: CDR1 SGHAT, CDR2 FQNNGV. V was pared by 8 bases and J by 0 bases, with 21 bases between. The DNA of the CDR3 is TGTGCCAGCGTCTCGGTCCGAGGCAGTACTAGCACAGATACGCAGTATTTT. Translating gives CASVSVRGSTSTDTQYF.

The chain carries TRBV15 and TRBJ2-1; 10 nucleotides agree with TRBD2. The germline V gene encodes CDR1 LNHNV and CDR2 YYDKDF (reference sequence). With V trimmed by 5 bases and J by 9 bases, 13 bases remained unmatched. The CDR3 length is 16 residues. The CDR3 DNA is TGTGCCACCAGCCCAACGCAATGGGGACTAGCGATTGAGCAGTTCTTC. Encoded protein: CATSPTQWGLAIEQFF.

The V and J genes are TRBV19 and TRBJ1-4, with 7 bases matching TRBD1. The CDR3 runs to 13 residues. Germline-derived CDR1 and CDR2 are LNHDA and SQIVND (reference sequence). With V trimmed by 8 bases and J by 0 bases, 0 bases remained unmatched. CDR3 in DNA: TGTGCCAGTCAGGGGGCAACTAATGAAAAACTGTTTTTT. Translated, it gives CASQGATNEKLFF.

V usage is TRBV6-5 and J usage is TRBJ2-7; unclear D gene. Germline V gene lookup returns CDR1 MNHEY and CDR2 SVGAGI. This CDR3 contains 12 residues. V gave up 8 bases and J gave up 0 bases, with 8 bases separating them. CDR3: CASLRYSYEQYF. The CDR3 bases are TGTGCCAGCCTCAGGTACTCCTACGAGCAGTACTTC.

V usage is TRBV30 and J usage is TRBJ1-2; TRBD1 matches 7 bases. The CDR3 runs to 12 residues. Per germline, CDR1 GTSNPN and CDR2 SVGIG (reference sequence). J gave up 10 bases and V 3 bases, and 8 bases lay outside the gene matches. The CDR3 loop reads CAWRSQGQSYTF. The CDR3, as DNA: TGTGCCTGGAGATCTCAGGGACAGTCCTACACCTTC.

The chain carries TRBV4-1 and TRBJ2-3; D is ambiguous. Germline V gene data show CDR1 as MGHRA and CDR2 as YSYEKL. Trimming stripped 2 bases from V and 5 bases from J, with 17 bases between. The CDR3 consists of 16 residues. The CDR3 is CASSQPTRGARDTQYF. The CDR3 nucleotides are TGCGCCAGCAGCCAACCCACGAGAGGCGCCAGAGATACGCAGTATTTT.

The chain has TRBV18 and TRBJ2-7, with 9 bases that match TRBD2. The CDR3 covers 14 residues. The germline V gene encodes CDR1 KGHSH and CDR2 LQKENI. Unmatched junction bases numbered 5, after V lost 2 bases and J lost 6 bases. The CDR3 loop is CASSPAGGPGEQYF. The CDR3 bases are TGTGCCAGCTCACCAGCGGGAGGGCCTGGCGAGCAGTACTTC.

Written as DNA, the CDR3 is TGCGCCAGCAGCTTGGGACAGGTGTACACAGATACGCAGTATTTT. Amino acids: CASSLGQVYTDTQYF. The chain uses TRBV5-1 and TRBJ2-3; D is possibly TRBD1 (6 bases). In germline, CDR1 is SGHRS, CDR2 YFSETQ. The CDR3 totals 15 residues. V was cut by 0 bases and J by 2 bases, with 10 bases left in between. Supplemented by reference TRBV5-1 and TRBJ2-3, the full variable domain reads KAGVTQTPRYLIKTRGQQVTLSCSPISGHRSVSWYQQTPGQGLQFLFEYFSETQRNKGNFPGRFSGRQFSNSRSEMNVSTLELGDSALYLCASSLGQVYTDTQYFGPGTRLTVL.

The chain combines TRBV4-2 with TRBJ2-5, with 8 nucleotides matching TRBD1. The germline V gene encodes CDR1 LGHNA and CDR2 YNFKEQ. The CDR3 spans 15 residues. V lost 2 bases and J lost 3; bases outside the gene matches: 5. As DNA, the CDR3 is TGTGCCAGCAGCCAAACAGGACAGGGTGAAGAGACCCAGTACTTC. This gives the protein CASSQTGQGEETQYF.

The rearrangement uses TRBV19 and TRBJ1-5; 7 bases are shared with TRBD1. CDR3 length: 14 residues. Unmatched junction bases numbered 4, after V lost 6 bases and J lost 2 bases. Germline CDR1 reads LNHDA; CDR2 reads SQIVND (reference sequence). The CDR3 spells CASREGGGNQPQHF. The CDR3 DNA is TGTGCCAGTAGGGAAGGGGGCGGCAATCAGCCCCAGCATTTT.

The chain is built from TRBV6-5 and TRBJ1-6, with D maybe TRBD1 (5 bases). The V end lost 2 bases, the J end lost 10 bases, and 15 bases lay between the germline ends. Germline V lookup: CDR1 MNHEY, CDR2 SVGAGI. This CDR3 is built from 15 residues. The CDR3 loop reads CASSYRQTGISPLHF. The CDR3 DNA is TGTGCCAGCAGTTACCGCCAAACAGGAATATCACCCCTCCACTTT.

The J gene is TRBJ1-5, the V gene TRBV14; unclear D gene. The V end lost 0 bases, the J end lost 9 bases, and 9 bases lay between the germline ends. Per the germline V gene, CDR1 is SGHDN and CDR2 is FVKESK. CDR3 length: 13 amino acids. The CDR3 DNA is TGTGCCAGCAGCCAAGAGTACAGTGGGCCCCAGCATTTT. Translating gives CASSQEYSGPQHF.

The genes are TRBV3-1 (or the pseudogene TRBV3-2) and TRBJ2-7, with a weak D call TRBD2 (6 bases). Germline CDR1 reads LGHDT; CDR2 reads YNNKEL (reference sequence). This CDR3 is 15 amino acids long. Trimming shortened V by 5 bases and J by 0 bases, and 14 bases separated the two germline ends. CDR3 protein: CASSVLSGLSYEQYF. CDR3 coding DNA: TGTGCCAGCAGCGTCCTTTCGGGACTCTCCTACGAGCAGTACTTC.

The chain recombines TRBV29-1 with TRBJ2-3; D is ambiguous. Trimming removed 7 bases from V and 4 bases from J, with 12 bases in between. The V gene's germline CDR1 is SQVTM and CDR2 ANQGSEA. The CDR3 is 12 residues long. The CDR3 DNA is TGCAGCGCCGGAAACGCGGCAGATACGCAGTATTTT. Encoded protein: CSAGNAADTQYF.

V usage is TRBV6-5 and J usage is TRBJ1-2, with 9 bases that match TRBD1. The V gene's germline CDR1 is MNHEY and CDR2 SVGAGI. J gave up 7 bases and V 2 bases, and 5 bases lay outside the gene matches. The CDR3 has 14 amino acids. The CDR3 region has the DNA TGTGCCAGCAGTTACCGGGACAGGGCTGGTGGCTACACCTTC. Amino acid sequence: CASSYRDRAGGYTF.

The V call is TRBV4-1, the J call TRBJ2-7, with 10 bases fitting TRBD2. The CDR3 loop spans 17 amino acids. Germline CDR1 is MGHRA and CDR2 is YSYEKL. V was clipped by 1 base and J by 3 bases; unmatched bases: 9. As DNA, the CDR3 is TGCGCCAGCAGCCAAGTGCTAGCGGGAGTGCCGGTCTACGAGCAGTACTTC. Protein product: CASSQVLAGVPVYEQYF.

V gene TRBV19 combines with J gene TRBJ2-4, with D possibly being TRBD1 (5 bases). Per the germline V gene, CDR1 is LNHDA and CDR2 is SQIVND (reference sequence). The V end was cut by 3 bases, the J end by 12 bases, with 21 bases between. There are 15 residues in the CDR3. CDR3 in DNA: TGTGCCAGTAGTATGCCTGGGTCCGCCCAGGGCCCTCAGTACTTC. Its protein is CASSMPGSAQGPQYF.

This clone has just a few counts. The gene calls are TRBV11-2 and TRBJ2-3; perhaps TRBD2 as D (6 bases). This CDR3 has 15 residues. CDR1 is SGHAT and CDR2 is FQNNGV in the germline V gene. V gave up 6 bases and J gave up 2 bases, with 15 bases separating them. CDR3 amino acids: CASRQTGTPTDTQYF. The CDR3 bases are TGTGCCAGCAGGCAAACCGGGACTCCCACAGATACGCAGTATTTT.

The CDR3 coding sequence is TGTGCCAGCAGCTTAGTAGGCGTTATAGGGGCTGAAGCTTTCTTT. Residues: CASSLVGVIGAEAFF. The J gene is TRBJ1-1, the V gene TRBV7-2; D perhaps matches TRBD1 (5 bases). Germline loops: CDR1 SGHTA, CDR2 FQGNSA. The V end was cut by 1 base, the J end by 6 bases, with 15 bases between. This CDR3 region has 15 residues. The full variable domain, rest sourced from reference TRBV7-2 and TRBJ1-1, is GAGVSQSPSNKVTEKGKDVELRCDPISGHTALYWYRQSLGQGLEFLIYFQGNSAPDKSGLPSDRFSAERTGGSVSTLTIQRTQQEDSAVYLCASSLVGVIGAEAFFGQGTRLTVV.

The CDR3 nucleotides read TGTGCCAGCTCACCACAGATGGGGACAGGGCGGGCGAACGAGCAGTACTTC. Protein sequence: CASSPQMGTGRANEQYF. The chain carries TRBV18 and TRBJ2-7; the match to TRBD1 covers 9 bases. The germline V gene has CDR1 KGHSH and CDR2 LQKENI. Germline trimming cut 1 base from V and 5 bases from J; bases unmatched to any gene: 12. The CDR3 is 17 residues long. The variable domain in full, completed from reference TRBV18 and TRBJ2-7, reads NAGVMQNPRHLVRRRGQEARLRCSPMKGHSHVYWYRQLPEEGLKFMVYLQKENIIDESGMPKERFSAEFPKEGPSILRIQQVVRGDSAAYFCASSPQMGTGRANEQYFGPGTRLTVT.